This T cell receptor beta chain was sequenced during a study of chemoradiotherapy in HPV16-positive cancers. In the study overall: A couple of HPV16-positive patients' cells yielded candidate HPV-specific clones and common motifs. Regarding the study as a whole: In HPV16-positive patients, HPV-responsive T-cell expansion tracked better recurrence-free survival.

The CDR3 has 15 residues. Germline CDR1 is SGHDT and CDR2 is YYEEEE. The protocol was immunoSEQ multiplex PCR, while the TCRdb copy is restricted to in-frame clones and leaves out a portion. The sample lists around 2,000 clones, over 75% seen once, with 9.5% in the top ten. In regard to this clone: Its target is not known. An end of the junction does not agree with germline; a read error may underlie this.

The sequencing here drew on tumor tissue, taken from a patient who underwent chemoradiotherapy. The rearrangement uses TRBV5-6 and TRBJ2-1, with D possibly matching TRBD2 (5 bases). The clonotype was recovered from a human donor with HPV-associated anogenital cancer. The CDR3 nucleotides are TGTGCCAGCAGCTTGGGGTGGGCGAGGGCACTAGAGCAGCTCTTC. Protein product: CASSLGWARALEQLF.